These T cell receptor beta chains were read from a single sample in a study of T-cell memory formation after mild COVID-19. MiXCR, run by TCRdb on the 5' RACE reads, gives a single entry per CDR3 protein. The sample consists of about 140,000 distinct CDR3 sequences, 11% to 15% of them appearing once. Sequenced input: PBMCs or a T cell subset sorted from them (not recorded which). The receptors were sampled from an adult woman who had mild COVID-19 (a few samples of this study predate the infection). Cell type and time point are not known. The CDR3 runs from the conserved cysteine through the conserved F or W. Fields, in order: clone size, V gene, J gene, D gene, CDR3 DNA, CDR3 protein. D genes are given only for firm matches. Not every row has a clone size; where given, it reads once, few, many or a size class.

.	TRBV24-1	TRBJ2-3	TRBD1	TGTGCCACCAGTGATCTTGACAGGGGACCAGATACGCAGTATTTT	CATSDLDRGPDTQYF
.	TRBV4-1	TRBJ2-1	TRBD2	TGCGCCAGCAGCCAGCCGGCCGCGGGGAGGGATGAGCAGTTCTTC	CASSQPAAGRDEQFF
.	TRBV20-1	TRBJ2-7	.	TGCAGTGCTAGTCCTGCGGAGTTCTCCTACGAGCAGTACTTC	CSASPAEFSYEQYF
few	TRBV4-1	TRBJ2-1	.	TGCGCCAGCAGCCGCCTCGGAGGGGTTGAGCAGTTCTTC	CASSRLGGVEQFF
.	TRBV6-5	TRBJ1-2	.	TGTGCCAGCAGTTACGGTGTGGGGGGCTACACCTTC	CASSYGVGGYTF
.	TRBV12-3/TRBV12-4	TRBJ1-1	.	TGTGCCAGCAGTCCGACAGCACACCTCGAAGCTTTCTTT	CASSPTAHLEAFF
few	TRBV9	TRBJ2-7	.	TGTGCCAGCAGCGGGGGTGGGGCCTACGAGCAGTACTTC	CASSGGGAYEQYF
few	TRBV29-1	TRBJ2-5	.	TGCAGCGGGTCAGGGACCCTCCAAGAGACCCAGTACTTC	CSGSGTLQETQYF
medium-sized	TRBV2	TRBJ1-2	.	TGTGCCAGCACCATGACAGCCTCGTCCTATGGCTACACCTTC	CASTMTASSYGYTF
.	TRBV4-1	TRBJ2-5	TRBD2	TGCGCCAGCAGCCAAGGACTAGCGGGGGAAGAGACCCAGTACTTC	CASSQGLAGEETQYF
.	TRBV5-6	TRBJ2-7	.	TGTGCCAGCAGCGCTAGTCTCGTCAACGAGCAGTACTTC	CASSASLVNEQYF